This passage covers 25 T cell receptor beta chains from one sample sequenced in a study of vaccination and CD4 T cells after COVID-19. Sequence data for DNA of cultured CD4+ T cells were generated by the Oncomine TCR Beta short-read assay. MiXCR, run by TCRdb on the PCR reads, gives a single entry per CDR3 protein. Of 20,000 or so distinct CDR3 sequences listed, around 42% were seen once; the top ten hold roughly a tenth. Antigen specificity for these receptors is unknown. Time point denoted: late sampling 161 to 241 days after vaccination in three convalescent patients. The treatment was: approximately 9-day PBMC culture with coronavirus spike peptide pools or control peptides (ViraFEST assay). This specimen consisted of CD4+ T cells from blood, cultured in vitro, obtained about 7 months after SARS-CoV-2 vaccination. Source of these receptors: a human donor who had recovered from COVID-19.

The table lists this clonotype with a few counts. The rearrangement joins TRBV6-2 or TRBV6-3 to TRBJ2-7, with TRBD1 matching 8 bases. This CDR3 spans 15 amino acids. CDR1 is MNHEY, CDR2 SVGEGT, per germline. Losses at the gene ends were 2 bases for V and 5 bases for J; bases not matched to a gene: 8. The CDR3 region has the DNA TGTGCCAGCAGTTACGACGGACAGGGTTGGGACGAGCAGTACTTC. It is translated as CASSYDGQGWDEQYF.

This clonotype was picked up a small number of times. The chain joins TRBV15 to TRBJ1-5, with unresolved D. The CDR3 sequence is 14 residues long. CDR1 is LNHNV, CDR2 YYDKDF, per germline (reference sequence). Trimming shortened V by 0 bases and J by 11 bases, and 14 bases separated the two germline ends. The CDR3 loop reads CATSREIRDAAQHF. The DNA of the CDR3 is TGTGCCACCAGCAGAGAGATCCGGGATGCGGCCCAGCATTTT.

A few counts support this clonotype. The genes are TRBV20-1 and TRBJ2-3, with D hard to call. Trimming took off 6 bases at V and 1 base at J, with 5 bases between the two ends. This CDR3 has 11 amino acids. Germline V gene sequence: CDR1 DFQATT, CDR2 SNEGSKA (reference sequence). The CDR3, as DNA: TGCAGTGCCCGGGGCACAGATACGCAGTATTTT. It specifies CSARGTDTQYF.

J is TRBJ2-1 and V is TRBV7-2; 10 bases align to TRBD2. Losses at the gene ends were 2 bases for V and 0 bases for J; bases not matched to a gene: 16. CDR3 size: 21 residues. Germline assignment: CDR1 SGHTA and CDR2 FQGNSA. This CDR3 reads CASSLRMVGLAGVSSYNEQFF. The CDR3 DNA reads TGTGCCAGCAGCTTACGCATGGTTGGGCTAGCGGGAGTTTCCTCCTACAATGAGCAGTTCTTC.

This sequence joins TRBV20-1 and TRBJ2-2, with a possible D match to TRBD2 (6 bases). The CDR3 is made up of 16 amino acids. The ends were cut back, 6 bases at V and 1 base at J, with 18 bases in the middle. Germline CDR1 and CDR2: DFQATT and SNEGSKA (reference sequence). CDR3 bases: TGCAGTGCGCCTACCGGGACTTCCGAGAACACCGGGGAGCTGTTTTTT. Protein sequence: CSAPTGTSENTGELFF.

This rearrangement joins TRBV2 to TRBJ1-1, with D possibly matching TRBD1 (5 bases). Germline assignment: CDR1 SNHLY and CDR2 FYNNEI. This CDR3 is 13 amino acids long. The V gene lost 7 bases and the J gene lost 4 bases, with 13 bases spanning the gap. The CDR3 loop reads CASTTGGGTEAFF. CDR3 DNA sequence: TGTGCCAGCACTACAGGTGGTGGCACTGAAGCTTTCTTT.

J is TRBJ2-7 and V is TRBV4-2; D remains unclear. There are 12 residues in the CDR3. The germline V gene has CDR1 LGHNA and CDR2 YNFKEQ. V was trimmed by 3 bases and J by 0 bases, leaving 3 bases between them. The CDR3 protein is CASSQSSYEQYF. The CDR3 bases are TGTGCCAGCAGCCAGAGCTCCTACGAGCAGTACTTC.

The V call is TRBV6-2 or TRBV6-3, the J call TRBJ1-1; TRBD1 matches at 10 bases. Germline assignment: CDR1 MNHEY and CDR2 SVGEGT. The CDR3 has 13 residues. Germline trimming cut 5 bases from V and 5 bases from J; bases unmatched to any gene: 2. The CDR3 nucleotides read TGTGCCAGCAGTCGACAGGGGGCAACTGAAGCTTTCTTT. It translates to CASSRQGATEAFF.

The sample holds a few counts of this clonotype. This chain uses TRBV10-3 with TRBJ1-1, with no clear D. CDR3 size: 13 residues. The V end lost 0 bases, the J end lost 6 bases, and 8 bases lay between the germline ends. Germline CDR1 is ENHRY and CDR2 is SYGVKD. The CDR3 DNA reads TGTGCCATCAGTGAGTCGGCCGGAGCTGAAGCTTTCTTT. Translating it yields CAISESAGAEAFF.

This clonotype was recorded a few times. The J gene is TRBJ2-7, the V gene TRBV11-3; D gene unclear. CDR3 size: 15 residues. Germline V gives CDR1 SGHNT, CDR2 YENEEA. Trimming pared 2 bases from V and 0 bases from J, leaving 11 bases between. CDR3 in amino acids: CASSLSQAYSYEQYF. CDR3 bases: TGTGCCAGCAGCTTAAGTCAAGCATACTCCTACGAGCAGTACTTC.

This clonotype was picked up a small number of times. J is TRBJ2-4 and V is TRBV20-1, with TRBD2 as a possible D gene (6 bases). From germline, CDR1 is DFQATT and CDR2 SNEGSKA (reference sequence). The CDR3 length is 14 residues. V lost 6 bases and J lost 3, with 15 bases in between. The CDR3 DNA sequence: TGCAGTGCGTCTCGCGGGGCTATCAAAAACATTCAGTACTTC. Amino acids: CSASRGAIKNIQYF.

This rearrangement joins TRBV28 to TRBJ2-2; possible D gene TRBD2, 5 bases. The germline gives CDR1 MDHEN, CDR2 SYDVKM. Deletions cut 3 bases from V and 6 bases from J, with 11 bases between. CDR3 size: 14 residues. CDR3 sequence (DNA): TGTGCCAGCAGTTTGGGGAGTGGGGCCGGGGAGCTGTTTTTT. Amino acids: CASSLGSGAGELFF.

The rearrangement uses TRBV6-1 and TRBJ2-5; 11 bases agree with TRBD2. The junction had 8 bases not matched to a gene; V was cut back by 6 bases and J by 5 bases. The length of the CDR3 is 15 residues. Germline CDR1 is MNHNS and CDR2 is SASEGT. The CDR3 reads CASSFDRLAGETQYF. CDR3 sequence (DNA): TGTGCCAGCAGCTTCGACCGACTAGCGGGGGAGACCCAGTACTTC.

The chain recombines TRBV6-5 with TRBJ2-7, with 9 bases identical to TRBD1. V lost 2 bases, J lost 3 bases, and 8 bases stayed unmatched. Germline-derived CDR1 and CDR2 are MNHEY and SVGAGI. This CDR3 has 16 residues. As DNA, the CDR3 is TGTGCCAGCAGTTACACCGGGACAGGGTTTGTCTACGAGCAGTACTTC. It encodes CASSYTGTGFVYEQYF.

The chain combines TRBV2 with TRBJ1-5; D unresolved. V shed 3 bases and J shed 0 bases, with 9 bases lying between them. CDR3 length equals 15 residues. Germline CDR1 and CDR2: SNHLY and FYNNEI. In DNA, the CDR3 is TGTGCCAGCAGTGATCGGCAGGATAGCAATCAGCCCCAGCATTTT. Encoded protein: CASSDRQDSNQPQHF.

The rearrangement uses TRBV28 and TRBJ2-3; D possibly corresponds to TRBD1 (6 bases). The CDR3 consists of 13 residues. With 11 bases removed from V and 2 bases from J, the gap between germline ends came to 14 bases. Germline CDR1 MDHEN, CDR2 SYDVKM. The CDR3 DNA is TGTGCCGTACAGGGATCGGACACAGATACGCAGTATTTT. This sequence encodes CAVQGSDTDTQYF.

The chain couples TRBV7-2 to TRBJ2-3, with unresolved D. Trimming stripped 2 bases from V and 4 bases from J, with 7 bases between. This CDR3 is built from 13 residues. Germline values: CDR1 SGHTA, CDR2 FQGNSA. The CDR3 reads CASSLPGSDTQYF. The CDR3 DNA reads TGTGCCAGCAGCTTACCGGGTTCAGATACGCAGTATTTT. The whole variable domain, filled in from reference TRBV7-2 and TRBJ2-3, reads GAGVSQSPSNKVTEKGKDVELRCDPISGHTALYWYRQSLGQGLEFLIYFQGNSAPDKSGLPSDRFSAERTGGSVSTLTIQRTQQEDSAVYLCASSLPGSDTQYFGPGTRLTVL.

In this sample, this clonotype turned up a few times. The V gene is TRBV6-5, the J gene TRBJ2-5; 10 positions agree with TRBD1. In germline, CDR1 is MNHEY, CDR2 SVGAGI. V lost 2 bases, J lost 1 base, and 4 bases stayed unmatched. The CDR3 consists of 16 residues. The CDR3 nucleotides read TGTGCCAGCAGTTACCGCGGGACAGGGGTCCAAGAGACCCAGTACTTC. This encodes CASSYRGTGVQETQYF.

The V and J genes are TRBV7-2 and TRBJ2-5; the D gene is possibly TRBD2 (6 bases). The CDR3 sequence is 14 residues long. With 5 bases removed from V and 5 bases from J, the gap between germline ends came to 15 bases. CDR1 is SGHTA and CDR2 is FQGNSA in the germline V gene. The CDR3 region has the DNA TGTGCCAGCAGCATAGGAGGGGAAGCGGAGACCCAGTACTTC. This sequence encodes CASSIGGEAETQYF.

This CDR3 reads CASRRTGTDTQYF. CDR3 in DNA: TGTGCCAGCAGACGGACGGGCACAGATACGCAGTATTTT. The chain couples TRBV27 to TRBJ2-3; D call uncertain. The CDR3 loop spans 13 amino acids. CDR1 is MNHEY and CDR2 is SMNVEV in the germline V gene (reference sequence). Trimming shortened V by 6 bases and J by 1 base, and 8 bases separated the two germline ends.

This chain uses TRBV2 with TRBJ2-7; TRBD1 might be the D (6 bases). The CDR3 contains 13 residues. Germline V gene sequence: CDR1 SNHLY, CDR2 FYNNEI. The germline V and J ends were trimmed by 6 bases and 5 bases, with 14 bases remaining between them. The CDR3 DNA reads TGTGCCAGCAGCAACCAGGGGTTCGACGAGCAGTACTTC. Its translation is CASSNQGFDEQYF.

J is TRBJ2-7 and V is TRBV20-1, with 11 bases lining up with TRBD2. The junction had 10 bases not matched to a gene; V was cut back by 2 bases and J by 4 bases. This CDR3 is 16 amino acids long. CDR1 is DFQATT, CDR2 SNEGSKA, per germline (reference sequence). The CDR3 spells CSARLRSGRAGYEQYF. The CDR3 nucleotides read TGCAGTGCTAGACTGCGTAGCGGGAGGGCCGGTTACGAGCAGTACTTC.

The CDR3 DNA reads TGTGCCAGTAGCCTGACAGGGGTCAATCAGCCCCAGCATTTT. This encodes CASSLTGVNQPQHF. The chain combines TRBV19 with TRBJ1-5, with 8 bases that match TRBD1. V was clipped by 6 bases and J by 3 bases; unmatched bases: 4. CDR1 is LNHDA, CDR2 SQIVND, per germline (reference sequence). The CDR3 sequence is 14 residues long.

V is TRBV7-6 and J is TRBJ1-6; the D gene is possibly TRBD1 (5 bases). Deletions cut 2 bases from V and 10 bases from J, with 15 bases between. Germline CDR1 is SGHVS and CDR2 is FNYEAQ. This CDR3 is 15 amino acids long. DNA for the CDR3: TGTGCCAGCAGCTTAATGGGACGTGGCGCCTCACCCCTCCACTTT. Amino acid sequence: CASSLMGRGASPLHF. Drawing the rest from reference TRBV7-6 and TRBJ1-6, the complete variable domain is GAGVSQSPRYKVTKRGQDVALRCDPISGHVSLYWYRQALGQGPEFLTYFNYEAQQDKSGLPNDRFSAERPEGSISTLTIQRTEQRDSAMYRCASSLMGRGASPLHFGNGTRLTVT.

Notes on this clonotype: A read error may produce the germline difference seen at one junction end. For the CDR3, the DNA is TGTGCCAACAGCTTTGCTGGAGACTATGGCTACACCTTC. Residues: CANSFAGDYGYTF. The rearrangement uses TRBV7-9 and TRBJ1-2; D remains ambiguous. The germline V gene encodes CDR1 SEHNR and CDR2 FQNEAQ (reference sequence). CDR3 length equals 13 residues.